This is a list of T cell receptor beta chains from one sample in a study of blood T cell repertoires in COVID-19. Profiled with immunoSEQ multiplex PCR; TCRdb holds only in-frame clones, not every one. In the table there are approximately 290,000 clones, roughly 87% of which are singletons. The specimen was peripheral blood. The receptors were sampled from a man aged 18 to 35 with active or convalescent COVID-19. Each CDR3 is given with its conserved first and last residue. Each record gives: J gene, D gene, clone size, V gene, CDR3 DNA, CDR3 protein. The D gene is left open where the match is weak. Not all rows give a size; the values are once, few, many and, for expanded clones, a class.

>TRBJ1-5|NA|once|TRBV28
TGTGCCAGCAGTCTGGGGGCAGGGACGAATCAGCCCCAGCATTTT
CASSLGAGTNQPQHF
>TRBJ2-1|TRBD2|NA|TRBV28
TGTGCCAGCAGTTCACGGACGGGGACTAGCGAGACCAGATGGAATGAGCAGTTCTTC
CASSSRTGTSETRWNEQFF
>TRBJ2-7|NA|NA|TRBV19
TGTGCCAGTAGTATGTTTTGGGAGGAACTAGTTGCCGAGCAGTACTTC
CASSMFWEELVAEQYF
>TRBJ1-3|NA|NA|TRBV11-2
TGTGCCAGCAGCGTCACAGGATCCTCTGGAAACACCATATATTTT
CASSVTGSSGNTIYF
>TRBJ2-7|TRBD1|NA|TRBV5-1
TGCGCCAGCAGGTCGAGAGGGACAGGGACTTACGAGCAGTACTTC
CASRSRGTGTYEQYF
>TRBJ2-7|NA|NA|TRBV28
TGTGCCAGCAGGAGCGGAGTCTCCTACGAGCAGTACTTC
CASRSGVSYEQYF
>TRBJ2-7|NA|few|TRBV9
TGTGCCAGCAGCGTAACGGGTGGAGGGAGTTACGAGCAGTACTTC
CASSVTGGGSYEQYF
>TRBJ1-1|NA|NA|TRBV6-6
TGTGCCAGCAGTTACGGGCCCTCAGGGGAGGGGACTGAAGCTTTCTTT
CASSYGPSGEGTEAFF
>TRBJ1-5|NA|NA|TRBV27
TGTGCCAGCAGTCACGCCTTGGACAGAGATAGCAATCAGCCCCAGCATTTT
CASSHALDRDSNQPQHF
>TRBJ1-2|NA|NA|TRBV7-8
TGTGCCAGCAGCCTAAGTCAGGGAATTTATGGCTACACCTTC
CASSLSQGIYGYTF
>TRBJ2-7|NA|NA|TRBV7-8
TGTGCCAGCAGCCCGTGGCAGGGCCCTTCCTACGAGCAGTACTTC
CASSPWQGPSYEQYF
>TRBJ2-2|NA|NA|TRBV5-1
TGCGCCAGCAGCTCTAGGCGCATTCCCACCGGGGAGCTGTTTTTT
CASSSRRIPTGELFF
>TRBJ1-5|TRBD1|NA|TRBV11-2
TGTGCCAGCAGCTTAGGGACAGGGGGCTTGTTTCAGCCCCAGCATTTT
CASSLGTGGLFQPQHF
>TRBJ1-1|NA|NA|TRBV6-6
TGTGCTGGGGGAGGCCCTGAAGCTTTCTTT
CAGGGPEAFF
>TRBJ2-1|NA|NA|TRBV15
TGTGCCACCAGCGCAGCTAGTGTGCGTCGGGGAATCTACAATGAGCAGTTCTTC
CATSAASVRRGIYNEQFF
>TRBJ1-3|TRBD1|NA|TRBV4-3
TGCGCCAGCAGCCAGACAGGGGGAGCTGGAAACACCATATATTTT
CASSQTGGAGNTIYF
>TRBJ2-7|TRBD2|once|TRBV7-3
TGTGCCAGCAGCTTAACGGCTAGCGGTTACGAGCAGTACTTC
CASSLTASGYEQYF
>TRBJ2-5|NA|NA|TRBV7-8
TGTGCCAGCAGCTTAGCCCAACTAGATTTCACAGAGACCCAGTACTTC
CASSLAQLDFTETQYF
>TRBJ2-3|NA|NA|TRBV9
TGTGCCAGCAGTTATAGCACAGATACGCAGTATTTT
CASSYSTDTQYF
>TRBJ1-1|NA|NA|TRBV25-1
TGTGCCAGCAGTGAACGTGGAGTTACTGAAGCTTTCTTT
CASSERGVTEAFF
>TRBJ2-1|TRBD2|NA|TRBV20-1
TGCAGTGCTAGTAGCGGGAGGGCAGAACACAATGAGCAGTTCTTC
CSASSGRAEHNEQFF
>TRBJ1-5|TRBD1|NA|TRBV7-9
TGTGCCAGCAGCTTAGGACAGGGCGACCTTCAGCCCCAGCATTTT
CASSLGQGDLQPQHF
>TRBJ2-7|TRBD2|NA|TRBV3-1/TRBV3-2
TGTGCCAGCAGCCCACGGGGGGAGGCCCCCTACGAGCAGTACTTC
CASSPRGEAPYEQYF
>TRBJ2-1|TRBD2|NA|TRBV19
TGTGCCAGTAGTATCGGACTAGCGGAGCAGTTCTTC
CASSIGLAEQFF
>TRBJ2-2|TRBD2|NA|TRBV5-1
TGCGCCAGCAGCTTGGTACCGGGGGGAAACACCGGGGAGCTGTTTTTT
CASSLVPGGNTGELFF
>TRBJ2-5|TRBD1|NA|TRBV6-2/TRBV6-3
TGTGCCAGCAGCAGGATGGGACAGGAGGACCAAGAGACCCAGTACTTC
CASSRMGQEDQETQYF
>TRBJ2-3|TRBD2|NA|TRBV18
TGTGCCAGCTCACTGATGACTAGCGGGAGTAACACAGATACGCAGTATTTT
CASSLMTSGSNTDTQYF
>TRBJ1-6|TRBD1|NA|TRBV3-1/TRBV3-2
TGTGCCAGCAGCCAAGCGCCGGCAGGGGGGAATTCACCCCTCCACTTT
CASSQAPAGGNSPLHF
>TRBJ1-2|TRBD1|few|TRBV19
TGTGCCAGTAGTATAATAGAGACAGGGGCGGATGGCTACACCTTC
CASSIIETGADGYTF
>TRBJ1-1|NA|NA|TRBV7-8
TGTGCCAGCAGCCCAGGGTGGATGGAGAACACTGAAGCTTTCTTT
CASSPGWMENTEAFF
>TRBJ1-3|NA|NA|TRBV5-5
TGTGCCAGCAGCGGGGAGGGGGAGCCTGGAAACACCATATATTTT
CASSGEGEPGNTIYF
>TRBJ2-5|TRBD2|NA|TRBV18
TGTGCCAGCTCACGCGGGGGCCAAGAGACCCAGTACTTC
CASSRGGQETQYF
>TRBJ2-7|NA|NA|TRBV5-1
TGCGCCAGCAGCTACAGTTCGGGGTCCGAGCAGTACTTC
CASSYSSGSEQYF
>TRBJ2-7|NA|NA|TRBV4-2
TGTGCCAGCAGCCAAGCGTCCGGGTCCTACGAGCAGTACTTC
CASSQASGSYEQYF
>TRBJ2-2|TRBD1|NA|TRBV7-9
TGTGCCAGCAGCTCAGACAGGGCCGGGGAGCTGTTTTTT
CASSSDRAGELFF
>TRBJ1-1|NA|NA|TRBV7-2
TGTGCCAGCAGTTCTGACAGGTTGAACACTGAAGCTTTCTTT
CASSSDRLNTEAFF
>TRBJ2-1|NA|NA|TRBV27
TGTGCCTGCAGTTTTGGGACCGGGGGGCCGGGGTACAATGAGCAGTTCTTC
CACSFGTGGPGYNEQFF
>TRBJ1-1|NA|NA|TRBV2
TGTGCCAGCAGAGGTTTAAGGGGTCGCACTGAAGCTTTCTTT
CASRGLRGRTEAFF